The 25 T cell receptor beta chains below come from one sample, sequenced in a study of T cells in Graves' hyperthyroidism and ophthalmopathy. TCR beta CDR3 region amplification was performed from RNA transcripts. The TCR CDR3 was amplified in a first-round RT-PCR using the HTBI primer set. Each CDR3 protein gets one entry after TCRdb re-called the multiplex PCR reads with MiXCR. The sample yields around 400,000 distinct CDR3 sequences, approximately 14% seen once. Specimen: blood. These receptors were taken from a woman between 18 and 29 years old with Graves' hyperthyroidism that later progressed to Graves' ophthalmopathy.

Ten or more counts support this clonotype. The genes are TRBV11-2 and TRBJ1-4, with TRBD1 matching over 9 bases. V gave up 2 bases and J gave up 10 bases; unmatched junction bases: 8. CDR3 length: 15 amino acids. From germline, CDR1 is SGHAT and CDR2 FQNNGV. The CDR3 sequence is CASSLLQGARGKLFF. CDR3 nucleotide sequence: TGTGCCAGCAGCTTATTACAGGGGGCGCGCGGAAAACTGTTTTTT.

The CDR3 sequence is CASSYLLAKNTGELFF. As DNA, the CDR3 is TGTGCCAGCAGTTACTTACTAGCGAAAAACACCGGGGAGCTGTTTTTT. This chain connects TRBV6-9 to TRBJ2-2; TRBD2 agrees at 7 bases. Germline V CDR1 and CDR2: MNHGY, SVAAGI. This CDR3 comprises 16 residues. Trimming at V came to 3 bases and at J to 2 bases, leaving 6 bases not matched to a gene.

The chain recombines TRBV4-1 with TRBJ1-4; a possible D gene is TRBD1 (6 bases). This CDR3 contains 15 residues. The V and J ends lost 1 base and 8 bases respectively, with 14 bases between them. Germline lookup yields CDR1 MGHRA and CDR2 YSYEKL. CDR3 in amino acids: CASSQVQGQGEKLFF. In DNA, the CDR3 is TGCGCCAGCAGCCAAGTTCAGGGGCAAGGAGAAAAACTGTTTTTT.

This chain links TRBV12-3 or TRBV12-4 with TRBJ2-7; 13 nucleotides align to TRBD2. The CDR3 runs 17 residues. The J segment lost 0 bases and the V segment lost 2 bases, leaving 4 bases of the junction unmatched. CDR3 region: CASSLRGTSGVSYEQYF. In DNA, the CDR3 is TGTGCCAGCAGTTTAAGAGGGACTAGCGGGGTCTCCTACGAGCAGTACTTC.

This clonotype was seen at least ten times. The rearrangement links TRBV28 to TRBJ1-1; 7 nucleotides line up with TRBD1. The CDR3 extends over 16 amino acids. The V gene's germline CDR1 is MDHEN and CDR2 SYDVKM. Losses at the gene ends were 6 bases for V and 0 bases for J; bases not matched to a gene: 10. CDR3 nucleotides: TGTGCCAGCAGGGGGAATAGGGGGCTCATGAACACTGAAGCTTTCTTT. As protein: CASRGNRGLMNTEAFF.

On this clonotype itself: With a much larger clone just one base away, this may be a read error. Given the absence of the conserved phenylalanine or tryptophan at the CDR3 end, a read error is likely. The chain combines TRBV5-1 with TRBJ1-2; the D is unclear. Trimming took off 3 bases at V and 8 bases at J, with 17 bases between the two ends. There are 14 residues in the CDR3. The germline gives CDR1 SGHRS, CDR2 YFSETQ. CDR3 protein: CASSSGRESGGYTL. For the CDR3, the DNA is TGCGCCAGCAGCTCGGGTCGGGAGTCGGGCGGCTACACCCTC.

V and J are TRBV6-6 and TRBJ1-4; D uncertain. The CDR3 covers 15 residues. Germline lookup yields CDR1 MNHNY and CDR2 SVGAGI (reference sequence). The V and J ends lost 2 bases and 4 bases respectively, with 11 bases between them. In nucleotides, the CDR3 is TGTGCCAGCAGTTACAGTATCCAGCATAATGAAAAACTGTTTTTT. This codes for CASSYSIQHNEKLFF.

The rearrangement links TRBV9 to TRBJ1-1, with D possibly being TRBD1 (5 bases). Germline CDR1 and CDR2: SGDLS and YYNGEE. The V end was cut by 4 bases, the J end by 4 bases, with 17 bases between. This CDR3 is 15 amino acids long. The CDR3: CASSPQAGVSTEAFF. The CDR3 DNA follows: TGTGCCAGCAGCCCTCAGGCGGGGGTTTCCACTGAAGCTTTCTTT.

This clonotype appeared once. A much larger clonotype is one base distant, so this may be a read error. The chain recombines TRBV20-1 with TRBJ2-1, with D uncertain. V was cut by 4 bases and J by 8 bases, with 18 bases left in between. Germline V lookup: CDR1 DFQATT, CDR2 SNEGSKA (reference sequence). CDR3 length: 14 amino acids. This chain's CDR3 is CSAIEAMFPHEQFF. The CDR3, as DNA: TGCAGTGCTATAGAGGCGATGTTCCCCCATGAGCAGTTCTTC.

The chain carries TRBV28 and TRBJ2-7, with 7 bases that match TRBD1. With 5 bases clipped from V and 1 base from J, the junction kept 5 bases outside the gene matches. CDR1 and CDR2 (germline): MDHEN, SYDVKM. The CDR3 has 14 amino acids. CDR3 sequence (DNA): TGTGCCAGCAGTCCAATGGGACAGTCCTACGAGCAGTACTTC. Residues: CASSPMGQSYEQYF.

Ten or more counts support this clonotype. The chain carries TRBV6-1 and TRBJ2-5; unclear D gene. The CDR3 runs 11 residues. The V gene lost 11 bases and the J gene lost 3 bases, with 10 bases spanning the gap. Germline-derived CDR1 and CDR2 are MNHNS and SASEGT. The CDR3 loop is CASSAKETQYF. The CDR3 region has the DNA TGTGCCTCCAGCGCAAAAGAGACCCAGTACTTC.

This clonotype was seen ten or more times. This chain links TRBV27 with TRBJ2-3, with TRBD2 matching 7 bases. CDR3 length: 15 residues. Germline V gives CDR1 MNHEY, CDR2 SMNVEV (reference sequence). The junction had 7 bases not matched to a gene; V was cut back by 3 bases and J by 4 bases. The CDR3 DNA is TGTGCCAGCAGTTTCCAGCGGGAAATAGCAGATACGCAGTATTTT. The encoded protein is CASSFQREIADTQYF.

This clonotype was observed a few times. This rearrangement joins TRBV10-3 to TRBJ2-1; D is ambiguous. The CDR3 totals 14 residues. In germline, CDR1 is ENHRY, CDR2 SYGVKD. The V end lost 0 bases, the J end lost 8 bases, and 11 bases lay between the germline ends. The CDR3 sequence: CAISESGYWDEQFF. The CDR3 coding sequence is TGTGCCATCAGTGAGTCGGGGTATTGGGATGAGCAGTTCTTC.

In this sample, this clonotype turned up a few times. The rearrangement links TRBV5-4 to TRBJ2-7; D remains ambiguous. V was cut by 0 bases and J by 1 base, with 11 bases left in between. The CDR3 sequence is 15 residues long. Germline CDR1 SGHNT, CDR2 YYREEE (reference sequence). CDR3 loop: CASSLVGPGSYEQYF. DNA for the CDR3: TGTGCCAGCAGCTTGGTAGGACCTGGGTCCTACGAGCAGTACTTC.

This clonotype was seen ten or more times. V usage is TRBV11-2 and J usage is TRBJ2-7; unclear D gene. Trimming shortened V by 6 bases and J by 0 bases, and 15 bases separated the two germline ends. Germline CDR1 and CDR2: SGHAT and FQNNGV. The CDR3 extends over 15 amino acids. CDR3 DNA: TGTGCCAGCAGGACCCCGCGCGCGAGCTCCTACGAGCAGTACTTC. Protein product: CASRTPRASSYEQYF.

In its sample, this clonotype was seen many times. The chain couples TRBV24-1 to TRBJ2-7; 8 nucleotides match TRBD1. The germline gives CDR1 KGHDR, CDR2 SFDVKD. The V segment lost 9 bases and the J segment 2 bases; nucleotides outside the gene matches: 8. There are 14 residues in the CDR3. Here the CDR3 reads CATQPTGEAYEQYF. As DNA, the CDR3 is TGTGCCACCCAGCCGACAGGGGAGGCCTACGAGCAGTACTTC.

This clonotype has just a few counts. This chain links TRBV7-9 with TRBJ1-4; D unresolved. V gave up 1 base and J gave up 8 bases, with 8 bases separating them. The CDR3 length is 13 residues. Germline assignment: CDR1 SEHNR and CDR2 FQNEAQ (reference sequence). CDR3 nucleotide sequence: TGTGCCAGCAGCTTAGTCGTTTCCGAAAAACTGTTTTTT. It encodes CASSLVVSEKLFF.

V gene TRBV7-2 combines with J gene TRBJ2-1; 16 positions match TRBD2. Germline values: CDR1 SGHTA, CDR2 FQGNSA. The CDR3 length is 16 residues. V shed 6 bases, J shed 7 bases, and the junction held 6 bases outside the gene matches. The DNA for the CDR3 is TGTGCCAGCAGGCCACCGGGACTAGCGGGAGGGAATGAGCAGTTCTTC. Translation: CASRPPGLAGGNEQFF. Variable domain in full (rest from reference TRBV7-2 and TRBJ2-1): GAGVSQSPSNKVTEKGKDVELRCDPISGHTALYWYRQSLGQGLEFLIYFQGNSAPDKSGLPSDRFSAERTGGSVSTLTIQRTQQEDSAVYLCASRPPGLAGGNEQFFGPGTRLTVL.

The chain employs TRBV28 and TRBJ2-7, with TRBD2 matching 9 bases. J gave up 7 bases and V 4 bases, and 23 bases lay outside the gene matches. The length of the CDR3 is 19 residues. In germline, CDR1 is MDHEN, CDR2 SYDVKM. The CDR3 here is CASSSYRGSSGVNTGEQYF. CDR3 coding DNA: TGTGCCAGCAGTTCGTACAGGGGATCTAGCGGGGTGAACACCGGGGAGCAGTACTTC.

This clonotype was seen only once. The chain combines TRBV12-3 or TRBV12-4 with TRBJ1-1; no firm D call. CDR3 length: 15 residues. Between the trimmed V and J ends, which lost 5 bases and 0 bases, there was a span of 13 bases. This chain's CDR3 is CASSLRTFMNTEAFF. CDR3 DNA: TGTGCCAGCAGTCTCCGGACGTTCATGAACACTGAAGCTTTCTTT.

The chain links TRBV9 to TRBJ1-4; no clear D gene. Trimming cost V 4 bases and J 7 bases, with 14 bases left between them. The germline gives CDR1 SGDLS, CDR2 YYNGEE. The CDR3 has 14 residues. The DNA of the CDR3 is TGTGCCAGCAGCCCCCGACCAGAAGGTGAAAAACTGTTTTTT. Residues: CASSPRPEGEKLFF.

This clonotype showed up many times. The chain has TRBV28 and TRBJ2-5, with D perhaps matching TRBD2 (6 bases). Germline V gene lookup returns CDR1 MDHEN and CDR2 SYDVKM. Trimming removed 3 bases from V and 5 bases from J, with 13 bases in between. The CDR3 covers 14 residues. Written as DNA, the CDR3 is TGTGCCAGCAGTTTCGTTCTGGAGGGGGAGACCCAGTACTTC. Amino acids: CASSFVLEGETQYF.

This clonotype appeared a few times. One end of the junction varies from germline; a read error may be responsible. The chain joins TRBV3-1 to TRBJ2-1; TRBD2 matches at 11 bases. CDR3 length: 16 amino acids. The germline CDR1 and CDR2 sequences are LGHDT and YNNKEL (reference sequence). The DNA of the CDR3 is TGTACCAGCAGCTTCCGACTAGCGGGATATCTAGGGGAGCAGTTCTTC. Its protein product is CTSSFRLAGYLGEQFF.

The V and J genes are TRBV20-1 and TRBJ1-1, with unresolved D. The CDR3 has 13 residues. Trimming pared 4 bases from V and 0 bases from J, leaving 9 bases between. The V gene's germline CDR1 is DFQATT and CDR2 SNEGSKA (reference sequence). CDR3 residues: CSATLRLNTEAFF. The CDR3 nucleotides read TGCAGTGCTACTCTCAGGCTGAACACTGAAGCTTTCTTT.

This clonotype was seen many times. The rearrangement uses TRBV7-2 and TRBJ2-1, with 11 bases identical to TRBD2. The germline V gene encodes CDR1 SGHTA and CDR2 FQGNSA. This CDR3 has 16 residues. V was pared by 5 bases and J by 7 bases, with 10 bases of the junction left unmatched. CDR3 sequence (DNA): TGTGCCAGCAGCCTCCGGCCACTAGCGGGAGAAAATGAGCAGTTCTTC. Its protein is CASSLRPLAGENEQFF.